This T cell receptor (beta chain) was sequenced for a study of T cells in localized non-small cell lung cancer. Assay used: immunoSEQ multiplex PCR; TCRdb lists only in-frame clones, some missing. The table has more than 15,000 clones, approximately 89% seen once. Germline loops: CDR1 SGHRS, CDR2 YFSETQ. V was shortened by 2 bases and J by 5 bases, with 10 bases between the two germline ends. The CDR3 is 13 residues long. Study outcomes and limitations: For the top 100 tumor clones, a median around 61 also appeared in adjacent lung.

Turning to this clone: Its antigen is still unknown.

The chain carries TRBV5-1 and TRBJ2-5; possible D gene TRBD1, 8 bases. The sequenced sample was peripheral blood, obtained before any cancer treatment. This TCR came from a female donor older than 55 with stage III squamous cell lung carcinoma. The CDR3 DNA sequence: TGCGCCAGCAGCTTACAGGGGGGGGAGACCCAGTACTTC. This translates into CASSLQGGETQYF.